Described below is a single TCR beta chain sequence and its context. As yet, its antigen is unknown. These data come from a study of T-cell memory formation after mild COVID-19. Across the whole study: There were largely donor-specific TCR clusters.

Libraries for TCRalpha and TCRbeta carried sample barcodes and unique molecular identifiers via 5'RACE. One entry per CDR3 protein results from TCRdb running MiXCR on the 5' RACE reads. The data show over 300,000 distinct CDR3 sequences, with less than 25% seen just once and 21% held by the top ten. Regarding the study as a whole: Clones shrinking from day 15 to 85 showed even CD4/CD8 mixes; later expanders tilted CD4+. The finding that pre-infection memory included some responding clones suggested that cross-reactive memory joined.

The CDR3 runs to 16 residues. V was cut by 4 bases and J by 0 bases, with 11 bases left in between. Germline CDR1 is SGHRS and CDR2 is YFSETQ. The chain employs TRBV5-1 and TRBJ2-6; D is unresolved. The origin of this receptor is a man between 18 and 35 years old who had mild COVID-19 (a few samples of this study predate the infection). Cell type and time point are not known. Sample: PBMCs or a T cell subset sorted from them (not recorded which). The CDR3, as DNA: TGCGCCAGCAGCCCCGTAGTCGGCTCTGGGGCCAACGTCCTGACTTTC. This gives the protein CASSPVVGSGANVLTF.